This entry lists 17 T cell receptor beta chains sequenced from one sample in a study of molecular identifiers for immune sequencing clone quantification. TCRdb redid the calling of the PCR reads with MiXCR, one entry per CDR3 protein. This sample yields 250,000 to 400,000 distinct CDR3 sequences, of which over 20% are seen a single time; 0.7% to 0.9% belongs to the top ten. Material: naive CD8+ T cells from blood, with Jurkat cell RNA spiked in. Subset indicated: FACS-sorted CD8+CD4-CCR7+CD45RA+ naive T cells. These receptors came from a human donor in good health. Some libraries in this study had Jurkat cell RNA spiked in.

In this sample, this clonotype turned up many times. V and J are TRBV28 and TRBJ1-5; possible D gene TRBD1, 6 bases. In germline, CDR1 is MDHEN, CDR2 SYDVKM. V was clipped by 1 base and J by 6 bases, with 13 bases between them. This CDR3 region has 15 residues. For the CDR3, the DNA is TGTGCCAGCAGTTTATTGAGGGGGGTTGTTCAGCCCCAGCATTTT. Its protein product is CASSLLRGVVQPQHF.

This chain connects TRBV20-1 to TRBJ2-7; TRBD2 might be the D (5 bases). The CDR3 contains 14 residues. With 2 bases removed from V and 2 bases from J, the gap between germline ends came to 13 bases. Per germline, CDR1 DFQATT and CDR2 SNEGSKA (reference sequence). The CDR3 protein is CSARSNEGTYEQYF. CDR3 bases: TGCAGTGCTAGATCGAACGAGGGAACCTACGAGCAGTACTTC.

This clonotype was counted a few times. The rearrangement links TRBV19 to TRBJ2-3, with 8 nucleotides matching TRBD1. Germline V gives CDR1 LNHDA, CDR2 SQIVND (reference sequence). The trim removed 3 bases at V and 2 bases at J, leaving 4 bases unmatched. The CDR3 totals 15 residues. The CDR3 loop reads CASSIGQGFTDTQYF. The CDR3 bases are TGTGCCAGTAGTATCGGACAGGGTTTCACAGATACGCAGTATTTT.

The chain joins TRBV4-3 to TRBJ1-1, with 8 bases matching TRBD1. The germline V gene encodes CDR1 LGHNA and CDR2 YSLEER. V dropped 1 base and J dropped 5; count of bases not matched to a gene: 6. This CDR3 has 15 amino acids. The CDR3 protein is CASSQVRGQETEAFF. CDR3 in DNA: TGCGCCAGCAGCCAAGTGAGGGGACAGGAGACTGAAGCTTTCTTT.

In DNA form, the CDR3 reads TGTGCCAGCAGCGATAAGACAGCCCCGAACACTGAAGCTTTCTTT. Amino acid sequence: CASSDKTAPNTEAFF. J is TRBJ1-1 and V is TRBV5-4; a weak D match, TRBD1 (5 bases). CDR1 and CDR2 (germline): SGHNT, YYREEE (reference sequence). V was shortened by 4 bases and J by 1 base, with 14 bases between the two germline ends. The CDR3 consists of 15 residues.

Regarding this clonotype: Since a much larger clone is just one base distant, this may be a read error. The chain carries TRBV9 and TRBJ2-7; D may be TRBD1 (6 bases). CDR1 SGDLS and CDR2 YYNGEE come from the germline V gene. The CDR3 covers 13 residues. V dropped 4 bases and J dropped 5 bases, with 13 bases sitting between them. CDR3 coding DNA: TGTGCCAGCAGCATGGACAGCCGGAACGAGCAGTACTTC. It is translated as CASSMDSRNEQYF.

This clonotype has a count of ten or more. The chain joins TRBV30 to TRBJ1-1, with TRBD1 identical over 8 bases. The CDR3 spans 14 residues. Germline V lookup: CDR1 GTSNPN, CDR2 SVGIG (reference sequence). V trimming: 0 bases; J trimming: 5 bases; junction bases outside the gene matches: 5. In DNA form, the CDR3 reads TGTGCCTGGAGTGTTGGAACAGGGGGGACTGAAGCTTTCTTT. It is translated as CAWSVGTGGTEAFF. Full variable domain (remainder filled in from reference TRBV30 and TRBJ1-1): SQTIHQWPATLVQPVGSPLSLECTVEGTSNPNLYWYRQAAGRGLQLLFYSVGIGQISSEVPQNLSASRPQDRQFILSSKKLLLSDSGFYLCAWSVGTGGTEAFFGQGTRLTVV.

This clonotype was recorded a few times. In DNA, the CDR3 is TGTGCCACCACGGAAGGTGGCACCGGGGAGCTGTTTTTT. It translates to CATTEGGTGELFF. This rearrangement joins TRBV24-1 to TRBJ2-2; no reliable D call. This CDR3 has 13 amino acids. CDR1 and CDR2 (germline): KGHDR, SFDVKD. Trimming left V 8 bases short and J 4 bases short, with 10 bases between.

With respect to this clonotype: One base away lies a much larger clone, so this may be a sequencing read error. V and J are TRBV4-3 and TRBJ2-5; 12 bases match TRBD2. Trimming removed 4 bases from V and 4 bases from J; junction bases left unmatched: 16. The CDR3 loop spans 19 amino acids. CDR1 and CDR2 from the germline V gene are LGHNA and YSLEER. The DNA for the CDR3 is TGCGCCAGCAGCCTAACCGGGACTAGCGGGTGGAGAGGAGTAGAGACCCAGTACTTC. Residues: CASSLTGTSGWRGVETQYF.

This clonotype was detected once. A read error may explain this, as a much larger clone is one base away. The chain has TRBV20-1 and TRBJ2-7; 7 nucleotides agree with TRBD2. Germline-derived CDR1 and CDR2 are DFQATT and SNEGSKA (reference sequence). V lost 0 bases, J lost 9 bases, and 14 bases stayed unmatched. This CDR3 has 15 amino acids. The DNA of the CDR3 is TGCAGTGCTAGAGATCTCGGTAGCGGGTCTCACGGGCAGTACTTC. This sequence encodes CSARDLGSGSHGQYF.

Concerning this clonotype itself: Since a much larger clone is just one base distant, this may be a read error. V usage is TRBV11-2 and J usage is TRBJ2-6; no definite D call. The V gene's germline CDR1 is SGHAT and CDR2 FQNNGV. The CDR3 is 16 amino acids. The CDR3 bases are TGTGCCGGCAGCTTATTCTTCTACTCTGGGGCCAACGTCCTGACTTTC. Translation gives CAGSLFFYSGANVLTF.

In the case of this clonotype: Just one base apart from a much larger clone, this may be a read error. The genes are TRBV29-1 and TRBJ2-3; tentatively, D is TRBD2 (5 bases). The CDR3 runs 16 residues. Trimming shortened V by 1 base and J by 6 bases, and 20 bases separated the two germline ends. Germline V CDR1 and CDR2: SQVTM, ANQGSEA. CDR3 region: CSVEGTSTPSGDTQYF. The CDR3 DNA reads as TGCAGCGTTGAAGGGACCAGTACCCCCTCGGGGGATACGCAGTATTTT.

This clonotype was recorded at least ten times. The rearrangement joins TRBV4-3 to TRBJ1-2; D might be TRBD1 (6 bases). CDR3 length equals 15 residues. In germline, CDR1 is LGHNA, CDR2 YSLEER. Trimming cost V 1 base and J 1 base, with 10 bases left between them. CDR3 sequence: CASSQVPDSNYGYTF. The CDR3 DNA reads TGCGCCAGCAGCCAAGTGCCGGACAGTAACTATGGCTACACCTTC.

This clonotype was counted ten times or more. The chain employs TRBV29-1 and TRBJ2-1; 10 nucleotides match TRBD2. After removal of 2 bases from V and 10 bases from J, the junction contained 11 bases not matched to a gene. Germline V gives CDR1 SQVTM, CDR2 ANQGSEA. This CDR3 has 15 residues. The CDR3 DNA reads as TGCAGCGTTGAACTGCTAGCGGGGGTGTCTTGGGAGCAGTTCTTC. It yields the protein CSVELLAGVSWEQFF.

The sample holds many counts of this clonotype. The V gene is TRBV7-9, the J gene TRBJ1-5; a possible D gene is TRBD1 (5 bases). Trimming removed 2 bases at V and 0 bases at J, with 11 bases between. The CDR3 runs 16 residues. Germline values: CDR1 SEHNR, CDR2 FQNEAQ (reference sequence). This chain's CDR3 is CASSLMAGDSNQPQHF. CDR3 coding DNA: TGTGCCAGCAGCTTAATGGCGGGGGATAGCAATCAGCCCCAGCATTTT.

The chain joins TRBV4-1 to TRBJ1-1; tentative D call: TRBD1 (5 bases). The ends were cut back, 0 bases at V and 4 bases at J, with 12 bases in the middle. The CDR3 loop spans 15 amino acids. Germline CDR1 is MGHRA and CDR2 is YSYEKL. CDR3 DNA: TGCGCCAGCAGCCAAGATCCATCCCAGGGCACTGAAGCTTTCTTT. This codes for CASSQDPSQGTEAFF.

This clonotype has ten or more counts. The V and J genes are TRBV18 and TRBJ2-7, with 7 positions matching TRBD1. V lost 3 bases to trimming and J lost 3 bases; unmatched junction nucleotides: 5. The CDR3 covers 14 residues. The germline V gene encodes CDR1 KGHSH and CDR2 LQKENI. Written as DNA, the CDR3 is TGTGCCAGCTCACCGGTCAGGGGGTTCTACGAGCAGTACTTC. Translated: CASSPVRGFYEQYF. The entire variable domain, with the rest obtained from reference TRBV18 and TRBJ2-7, is as follows: NAGVMQNPRHLVRRRGQEARLRCSPMKGHSHVYWYRQLPEEGLKFMVYLQKENIIDESGMPKERFSAEFPKEGPSILRIQQVVRGDSAAYFCASSPVRGFYEQYFGPGTRLTVT.